The table lists the clone carrying this T cell receptor beta chain with a few counts. For a library built for alpha chains, this beta chain is a stray read; little rests on its size. The presence of a unique molecular identifier marked each TCR cDNA molecule. TCRdb fed the 5' RACE reads into MiXCR, producing one record per CDR3 protein. In the table there are approximately 11,000 distinct CDR3 sequences, roughly 6.3% of which are singletons. The data derive from a study of spatial heterogeneity in lung cancer. The time point here: sample taken at primary tumor resection. Without sorting, whole RNA was sequenced from tumor, nontumor lung or frozen PBMC. A total of over 70 untreated early-stage non-small cell lung cancer patients served as donors. The germline gives CDR1 ENHRY, CDR2 SYGVKD. V shed 8 bases and J shed 0 bases, with 8 bases lying between them. The CDR3 has 14 amino acids.

This chain uses TRBV10-3 with TRBJ2-6; the D is unclear. The TCR sequence derives from a male donor with early-stage non-small cell lung cancer. The sequenced sample was PBMCs, obtained at surgery. CDR3 coding DNA: TGTGCCATCCGGCACAGCTCTGGGGCCAACGTCCTGACTTTC. It encodes CAIRHSSGANVLTF.